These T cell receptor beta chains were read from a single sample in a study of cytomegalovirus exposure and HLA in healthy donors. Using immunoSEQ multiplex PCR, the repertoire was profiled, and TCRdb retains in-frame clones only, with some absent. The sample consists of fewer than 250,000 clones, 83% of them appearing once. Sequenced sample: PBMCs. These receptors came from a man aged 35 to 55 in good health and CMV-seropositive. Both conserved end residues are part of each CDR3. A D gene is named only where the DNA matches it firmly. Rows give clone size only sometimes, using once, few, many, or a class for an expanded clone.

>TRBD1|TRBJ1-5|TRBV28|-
CASSFPSGQGASDNQPQHF
TGTGCCAGCAGTTTTCCCTCGGGACAGGGGGCTTCAGACAATCAGCCCCAGCATTTT
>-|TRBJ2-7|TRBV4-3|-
CASSQDRSSPYEQYF
TGCGCCAGCAGCCAAGATAGGAGTAGCCCCTACGAGCAGTACTTC
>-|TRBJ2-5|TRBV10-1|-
CASSEGTLYQETQYF
TGCGCCAGCAGTGAGGGGACTTTGTACCAAGAGACCCAGTACTTC
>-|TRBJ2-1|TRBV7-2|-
CASSLFFSGGTVNEQFF
TGTGCCAGCAGCTTATTTTTTTCGGGCGGGACCGTCAATGAGCAGTTCTTC
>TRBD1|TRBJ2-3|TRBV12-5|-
CASGSGTGADTQYF
TGTGCTAGTGGTTCTGGGACAGGGGCAGATACGCAGTATTTT
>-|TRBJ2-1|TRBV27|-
CASRSRIYNEQFF
TGTGCCAGCAGGTCGCGGATCTACAATGAGCAGTTCTTC
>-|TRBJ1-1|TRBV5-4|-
CASSLAGPLNTEAFF
TGTGCCAGCAGCTTGGCAGGGCCGTTGAACACTGAAGCTTTCTTT
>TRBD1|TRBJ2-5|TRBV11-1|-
CASSARTGGQETQYF
TGTGCCAGCAGCGCCCGGACAGGGGGCCAAGAGACCCAGTACTTC
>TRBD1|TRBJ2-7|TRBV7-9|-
CASSYSGTGFYEQYF
TGTGCCAGCAGCTACTCCGGGACAGGGTTCTACGAGCAGTACTTC
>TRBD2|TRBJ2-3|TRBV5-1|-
CASSTGTSGFFTDTQYF
TGCGCCAGCAGCACAGGGACTAGCGGTTTTTTCACAGATACGCAGTATTTT
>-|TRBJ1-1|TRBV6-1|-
CASRKADLNTEAFF
TGTGCCAGCAGAAAAGCGGACCTGAACACTGAAGCTTTCTTT
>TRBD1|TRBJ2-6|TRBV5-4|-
CASRATGGADGANVLTF
TGTGCCAGCAGGGCGACAGGGGGCGCTGATGGGGCCAACGTCCTGACTTTC
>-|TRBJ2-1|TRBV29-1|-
CSVVLQVSSYNEQFF
TGCAGCGTTGTCCTACAGGTGAGCTCCTACAATGAGCAGTTCTTC
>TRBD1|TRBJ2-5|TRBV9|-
CASSAADRAETQYF
TGTGCCAGCAGCGCGGCCGACAGGGCAGAGACCCAGTACTTC
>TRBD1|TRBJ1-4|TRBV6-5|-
CASTVQGGSEKLFF
TGTGCCAGCACCGTGCAGGGGGGTAGTGAAAAACTGTTTTTT
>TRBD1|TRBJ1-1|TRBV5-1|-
CASSLGGTGSQAFF
TGCGCCAGCAGCTTGGGGGGGACAGGGAGTCAGGCTTTCTTT
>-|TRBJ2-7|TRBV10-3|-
CAITEGDTHSYEQYF
TGTGCCATCACTGAGGGGGACACCCATTCCTACGAGCAGTACTTC
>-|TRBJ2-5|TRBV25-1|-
CASTPAGMETQYF
TGTGCCAGTACCCCCGCGGGGATGGAGACCCAGTACTTC
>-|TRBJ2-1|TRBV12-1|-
CASPSHPRTDYNEQFF
TGTGCCAGCCCCTCGCATCCCCGGACAGACTACAATGAGCAGTTCTTC
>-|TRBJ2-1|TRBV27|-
CASSFSLGGNEQFF
TGTGCCAGCAGTTTCTCCTTAGGGGGCAATGAGCAGTTCTTC
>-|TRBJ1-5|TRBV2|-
CASTGVNSNQPQHF
TGTGCCAGCACAGGGGTTAATAGCAATCAGCCCCAGCATTTT
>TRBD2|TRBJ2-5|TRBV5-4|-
CASSTGLAETQYF
TGTGCCAGCAGCACGGGACTAGCTGAGACCCAGTACTTC
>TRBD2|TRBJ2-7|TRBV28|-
CASSSVRRTSGSYEQYF
TGTGCCAGCAGTTCGGTCAGAAGGACTAGCGGGAGCTACGAGCAGTACTTC
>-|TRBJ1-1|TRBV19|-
CASSTPPGVNTEAFF
TGTGCCAGTAGTACCCCCCCGGGGGTGAACACTGAAGCTTTCTTT
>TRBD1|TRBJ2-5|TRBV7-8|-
CASSSRDREHWEQYF
TGTGCCAGCAGCTCCCGGGACAGGGAACATTGGGAGCAGTACTTC
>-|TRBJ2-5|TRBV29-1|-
CSVGSLETQYF
TGCAGCGTTGGCAGTCTAGAGACCCAGTACTTC
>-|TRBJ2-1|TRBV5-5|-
CASSPNSYNEQFF
TGTGCCAGCAGTCCTAACTCCTACAATGAGCAGTTCTTC
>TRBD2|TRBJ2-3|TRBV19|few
CASSLGLAGATDTQYF
TGTGCCAGTAGCCTAGGACTAGCGGGAGCGACAGATACGCAGTATTTT
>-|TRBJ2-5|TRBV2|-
CASSEALRGETQYF
TGTGCCAGCAGTGAAGCGCTTCGGGGAGAGACCCAGTACTTC
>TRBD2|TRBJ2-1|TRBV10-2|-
CASRWGTSGVLYNEQFF
TGCGCCAGCAGGTGGGGGACTAGCGGGGTTTTGTACAATGAGCAGTTCTTC
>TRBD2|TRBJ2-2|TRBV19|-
CASNSGDTGELFF
TGTGCCAGTAATAGCGGGGACACCGGGGAGCTGTTTTTT
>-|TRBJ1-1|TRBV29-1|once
CSVGRGGSNTEAFF
TGCAGCGTGGGCAGGGGAGGGAGCAACACTGAAGCTTTCTTT
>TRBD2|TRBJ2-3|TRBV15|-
CATSRGTSGGTDTQYF
TGTGCCACCAGCAGAGGGACTAGCGGGGGCACAGATACGCAGTATTTT
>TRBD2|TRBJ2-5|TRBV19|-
CATRRGGSIGETQYF
TGTGCCACCAGGCGGGGCGGGAGCATCGGAGAGACCCAGTACTTC
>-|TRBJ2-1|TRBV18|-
CASSPLPLAGTYNEQFF
TGTGCCAGCTCACCACTGCCCCTTGCGGGGACCTACAATGAGCAGTTCTTC
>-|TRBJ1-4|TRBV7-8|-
CASSFSGVAEKLFF
TGTGCCAGCAGCTTTTCCGGGGTGGCGGAAAAACTGTTTTTT
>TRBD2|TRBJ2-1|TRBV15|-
CATSRGGRGRAHNEQFF
TGTGCCACCAGCAGAGGAGGGCGCGGGAGGGCACACAATGAGCAGTTCTTC
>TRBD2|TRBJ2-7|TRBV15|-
CATSRGTSGRSYEQYF
TGTGCCACCAGCAGAGGGACTAGCGGGAGATCCTACGAGCAGTACTTC
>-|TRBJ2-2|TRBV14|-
CASSQGQGPNTGELFF
TGTGCCAGCAGCCAAGGTCAGGGCCCGAACACCGGGGAGCTGTTTTTT
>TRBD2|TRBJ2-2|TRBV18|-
CASSLGTKSGELFF
TGTGCCAGCTCACTTGGGACTAAATCCGGGGAGCTGTTTTTT